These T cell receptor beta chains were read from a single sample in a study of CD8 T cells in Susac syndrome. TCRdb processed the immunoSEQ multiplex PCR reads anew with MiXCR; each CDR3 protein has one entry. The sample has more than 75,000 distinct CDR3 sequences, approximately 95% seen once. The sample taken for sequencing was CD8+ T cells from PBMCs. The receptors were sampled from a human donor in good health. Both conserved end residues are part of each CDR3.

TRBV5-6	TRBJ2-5	CASSLGTAQETQYF
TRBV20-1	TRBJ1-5	CSARDLWNQPQHF
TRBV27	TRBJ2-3	CASSLSFSGHTDTQYF
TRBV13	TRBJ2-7	CASSGDRGRTYEQYF
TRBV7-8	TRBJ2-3	CASSGGQGSTDTQYF
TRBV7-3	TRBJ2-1	CASSPGLAAYEQFF
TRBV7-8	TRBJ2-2	CASSPRLAGGLAGELFF
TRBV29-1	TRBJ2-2	CSVEDGSANTGELFF
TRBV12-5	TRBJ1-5	CASGLTQTPGQINQPQHF
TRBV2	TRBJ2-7	CASRGTGVAYEQYF